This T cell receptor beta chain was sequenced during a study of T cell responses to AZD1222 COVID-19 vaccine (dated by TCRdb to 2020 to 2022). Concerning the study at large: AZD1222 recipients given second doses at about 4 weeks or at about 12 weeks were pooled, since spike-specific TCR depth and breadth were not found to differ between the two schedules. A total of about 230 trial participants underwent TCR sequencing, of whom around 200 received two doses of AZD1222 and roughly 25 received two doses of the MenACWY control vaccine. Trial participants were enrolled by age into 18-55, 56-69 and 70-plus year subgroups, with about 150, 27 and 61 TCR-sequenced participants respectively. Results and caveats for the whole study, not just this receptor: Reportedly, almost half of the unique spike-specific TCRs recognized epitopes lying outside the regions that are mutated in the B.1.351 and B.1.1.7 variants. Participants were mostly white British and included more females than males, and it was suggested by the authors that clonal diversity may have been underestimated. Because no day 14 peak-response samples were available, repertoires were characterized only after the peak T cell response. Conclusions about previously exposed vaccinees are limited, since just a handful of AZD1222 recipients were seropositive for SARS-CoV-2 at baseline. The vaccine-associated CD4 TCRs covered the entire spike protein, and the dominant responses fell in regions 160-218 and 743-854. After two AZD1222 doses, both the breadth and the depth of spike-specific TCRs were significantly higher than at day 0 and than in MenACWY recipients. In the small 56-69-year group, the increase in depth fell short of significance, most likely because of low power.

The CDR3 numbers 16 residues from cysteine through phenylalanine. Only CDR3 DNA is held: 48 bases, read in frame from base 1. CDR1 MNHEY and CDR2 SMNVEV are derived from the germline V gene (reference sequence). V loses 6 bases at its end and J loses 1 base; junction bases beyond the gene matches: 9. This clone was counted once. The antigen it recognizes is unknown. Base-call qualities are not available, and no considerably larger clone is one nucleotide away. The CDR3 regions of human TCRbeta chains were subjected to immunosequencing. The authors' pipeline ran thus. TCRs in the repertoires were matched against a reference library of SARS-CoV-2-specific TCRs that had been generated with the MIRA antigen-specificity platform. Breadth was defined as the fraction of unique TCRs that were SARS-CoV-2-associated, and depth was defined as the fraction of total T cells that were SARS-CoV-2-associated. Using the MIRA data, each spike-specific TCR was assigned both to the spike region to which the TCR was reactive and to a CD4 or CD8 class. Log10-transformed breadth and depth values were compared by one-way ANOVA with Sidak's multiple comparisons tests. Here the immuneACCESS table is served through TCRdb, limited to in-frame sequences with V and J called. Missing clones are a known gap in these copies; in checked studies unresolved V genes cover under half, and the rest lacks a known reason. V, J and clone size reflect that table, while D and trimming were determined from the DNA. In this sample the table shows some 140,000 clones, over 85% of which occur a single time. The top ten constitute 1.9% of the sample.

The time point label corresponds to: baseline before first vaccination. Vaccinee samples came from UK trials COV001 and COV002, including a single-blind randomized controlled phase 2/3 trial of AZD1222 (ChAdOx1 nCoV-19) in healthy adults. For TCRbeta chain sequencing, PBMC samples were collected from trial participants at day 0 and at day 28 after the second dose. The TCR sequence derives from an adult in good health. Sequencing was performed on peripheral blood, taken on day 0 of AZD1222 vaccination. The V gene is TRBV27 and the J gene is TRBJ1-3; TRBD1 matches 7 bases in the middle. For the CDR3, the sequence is CASSSILTGSGNTIYF. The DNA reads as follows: TGTGCCAGCAGCTCAATCCTGACAGGGTCTGGAAACACCATATATTTT.